This entry is about one T cell receptor beta chain. The germline V gene encodes CDR1 SEHNR and CDR2 FQNEAQ (reference sequence). The CDR3 sequence is 15 residues long. The V end lost 5 bases, the J end lost 3 bases, and 14 bases lay between the germline ends. In the study's own analysis: By means of reference gene primer amplification, nucleated cell counts were estimated. This table comes from immunoSEQ multiplex PCR, and its TCRdb copy is limited to in-frame clones, with some not included. D and trimming were read from the DNA, whereas the V and J calls and clone size are those reported in that table. The sample holds a few hundred thousand clones, approximately 86% seen once. These data belong to a study of blood T cell repertoires in COVID-19. Study-wide context: Whether acute or convalescent, the COVID-19 samples came from the United States, Italy and Spain. T cells, B-cell-depleted T cells, or PBMCs supplied cDNA or gDNA.

V and J are TRBV7-9 and TRBJ1-3; the D gene is possibly TRBD1 (6 bases). The material sequenced was peripheral blood. The TCR originated in a man in his sixties with acute or convalescent COVID-19. The CDR3 sequence is CASSTHRDIGNTIYF. The CDR3 region has the DNA TGTGCCAGCAGCACCCATAGGGACATTGGAAACACCATATATTTT.